Following are 16 T cell receptor beta chains from one sample sequenced in a study of cytomegalovirus exposure and HLA in healthy donors. Clones were read by immunoSEQ multiplex PCR, and TCRdb kept only the in-frame ones, dropping some. The sample carries fewer than 350,000 clones, over 75% recorded once. The sample was PBMCs. These receptors were obtained from a woman aged 18 to 35 in good health and CMV-seronegative.

In this sample, this clone turned up a few times. This chain connects TRBV6-1 to TRBJ1-6; the D gene is possibly TRBD1 (6 bases). Germline values: CDR1 MNHNS, CDR2 SASEGT. Trimming removed 6 bases at V and 7 bases at J, with 16 bases between. The CDR3 totals 15 residues. In DNA form, the CDR3 reads TGTGCCAGCAGAGGCCTCGACAGGTCCAATTCACCCCTCCACTTT. Protein sequence: CASRGLDRSNSPLHF.

The rearrangement joins TRBV18 to TRBJ1-6; D gene unclear. Germline V gene data show CDR1 as KGHSH and CDR2 as LQKENI. Trimming shortened V by 0 bases and J by 7 bases, and 10 bases separated the two germline ends. This CDR3 is 15 amino acids long. The CDR3 sequence: CASSPPGGGNSPLHF. CDR3 in DNA: TGTGCCAGCTCACCACCCGGAGGAGGCAATTCACCCCTCCACTTT. Full variable domain (remainder filled in from reference TRBV18 and TRBJ1-6): NAGVMQNPRHLVRRRGQEARLRCSPMKGHSHVYWYRQLPEEGLKFMVYLQKENIIDESGMPKERFSAEFPKEGPSILRIQQVVRGDSAAYFCASSPPGGGNSPLHFGNGTRLTVT.

The chain couples TRBV30 to TRBJ2-1; 8 bases agree with TRBD2. This CDR3 has 14 residues. Germline V lookup: CDR1 GTSNPN, CDR2 SVGIG (reference sequence). With V trimmed by 2 bases and J by 6 bases, 6 bases remained unmatched. The CDR3 DNA is TGTGCCTGGAGTTTAAGCGGGAGATTCAATGAGCAGTTCTTC. The encoded protein is CAWSLSGRFNEQFF.

This rearrangement joins TRBV5-6 to TRBJ1-3, with D possibly matching TRBD1 (5 bases). Germline CDR1 is SGHDT and CDR2 is YYEEEE. V was clipped by 0 bases and J by 3 bases, with 10 bases between them. The CDR3 covers 15 residues. The CDR3 DNA reads as TGTGCCAGCAGCTTGGTCGGGGGAGGTGGAAACACCATATATTTT. Translation: CASSLVGGGGNTIYF.

The V gene is TRBV9, the J gene TRBJ2-1; 9 bases agree with TRBD2. J was trimmed by 4 bases and V by 2 bases; bases with no gene match: 22. The CDR3 loop spans 21 amino acids. Germline V gene sequence: CDR1 SGDLS, CDR2 YYNGEE. CDR3 residues: CASSVRAGGPSGLEGYNEQFF. Written as DNA, the CDR3 is TGTGCCAGCAGCGTGCGGGCGGGGGGGCCTAGCGGGTTGGAGGGGTACAATGAGCAGTTCTTC.

The chain couples TRBV7-3 to TRBJ2-5, with 8 positions matching TRBD1. The CDR3 covers 16 residues. J lost 1 base, V lost 7 bases, and 11 bases had no gene match. CDR1 and CDR2 from the germline V gene are SGHTA and FQGTGA. In DNA form, the CDR3 reads TGTGCCAGCACCTATCCGGGACAGGTCTGCCAAGAGACCCAGTACTTC. Translated, it gives CASTYPGQVCQETQYF.

The chain employs TRBV9 and TRBJ2-1, with D unclear. The V end was cut by 0 bases, the J end by 8 bases, with 12 bases between. CDR3 length: 14 amino acids. CDR1 is SGDLS, CDR2 YYNGEE, per germline. CDR3 residues: CASSVGISRDEQFF. In nucleotides, the CDR3 is TGTGCCAGCAGCGTAGGGATTAGCAGAGATGAGCAGTTCTTC.

The chain is built from TRBV7-6 and TRBJ2-1; the D gene is possibly TRBD2 (6 bases). CDR1 is SGHVS, CDR2 FNYEAQ, per germline. Deletions cut 5 bases from V and 5 bases from J, with 16 bases between. This CDR3 spans 15 amino acids. Written as DNA, the CDR3 is TGTGCCAGCAGCCAGGACTACGACTCAAACAATGAGCAGTTCTTC. Encoded protein: CASSQDYDSNNEQFF.

In DNA form, the CDR3 reads TGTGCCAGCAGCCCCAGGGTTTCGGGCCGCATGAACACTGAAGCTTTCTTT. It specifies CASSPRVSGRMNTEAFF. The chain couples TRBV7-9 to TRBJ1-1; D possibly corresponds to TRBD1 (5 bases). The germline V gene encodes CDR1 SEHNR and CDR2 FQNEAQ (reference sequence). The CDR3 is made up of 17 amino acids. V lost 5 bases and J 0 bases, leaving 19 bases between the germline ends.

The rearrangement joins TRBV5-1 to TRBJ2-1; possibly TRBD2 for D (6 bases). Trimming stripped 4 bases from V and 7 bases from J, with 18 bases between. The CDR3 totals 15 residues. CDR1 is SGHRS, CDR2 YFSETQ, per germline. The DNA of the CDR3 is TGCGCCAGCAGCCTCACCCGACGGGGGAATAATGAGCAGTTCTTC. Encoded protein: CASSLTRRGNNEQFF.

This chain links TRBV6-5 with TRBJ1-2; no clear D. Trimming took 0 bases from V and 0 from J, leaving 5 bases between them. The CDR3 runs to 14 residues. The germline gives CDR1 MNHEY, CDR2 SVGAGI. The CDR3 is CASSYSTTNYGYTF. Here the CDR3 DNA reads TGTGCCAGCAGTTACTCGACAACTAACTATGGCTACACCTTC.

The CDR3 DNA is TGTGCCAGCAGCCCGGATCTCGGCAGGGGAGCCTACGAGCAGTACTTC. Protein sequence: CASSPDLGRGAYEQYF. This chain uses TRBV5-5 with TRBJ2-7, with D maybe TRBD1 (6 bases). The V gene lost 4 bases and the J gene lost 2 bases, with 19 bases spanning the gap. CDR3 length: 16 residues. Germline-derived CDR1 and CDR2 are SGHKS and YYEKEE (reference sequence).

CDR3 nucleotides: TGTGCCAGCAGCCCGGATGGGGCGACTGGAAACACCATATATTTT. Amino acid sequence: CASSPDGATGNTIYF. This chain connects TRBV9 to TRBJ1-3, with a weak D call TRBD1 (5 bases). CDR3 size: 15 residues. The germline V and J ends were trimmed by 4 bases and 2 bases, with 13 bases remaining between them. CDR1 and CDR2 from the germline V gene are SGDLS and YYNGEE.

In this sample, this clone turned up a few times. This chain links TRBV6-6 with TRBJ1-4; D is uncertain. Germline lookup yields CDR1 MNHNY and CDR2 SVGAGI (reference sequence). The V gene lost 2 bases and the J gene lost 8 bases, with 12 bases spanning the gap. The CDR3 spans 14 residues. This CDR3 reads CASSYLLTGEKLFF. The CDR3 DNA sequence: TGTGCCAGCAGTTACCTTCTGACGGGGGAAAAACTGTTTTTT.

The chain has TRBV7-2 and TRBJ1-1; TRBD1 matches at 7 bases. This CDR3 spans 15 amino acids. CDR1 SGHTA and CDR2 FQGNSA come from the germline V gene. The V gene end was trimmed by 1 base and the J gene end by 1 base; junction bases not matched to a gene: 3. CDR3 residues: CASSLGTGKNTEAFF. CDR3 nucleotides: TGTGCCAGCAGCTTAGGGACAGGAAAGAACACTGAAGCTTTCTTT. The full variable domain, completed using reference TRBV7-2 and TRBJ1-1, is GAGVSQSPSNKVTEKGKDVELRCDPISGHTALYWYRQSLGQGLEFLIYFQGNSAPDKSGLPSDRFSAERTGGSVSTLTIQRTQQEDSAVYLCASSLGTGKNTEAFFGQGTRLTVV.

In DNA form, the CDR3 reads TGTGCCAGCAGCTTACGAGGCGGGAGTGGCGATGAGCAGTTCTTC. It translates to CASSLRGGSGDEQFF. The chain combines TRBV13 with TRBJ2-1; TRBD2 matches at 7 bases. This CDR3 contains 15 residues. Germline-derived CDR1 and CDR2 are PRHDT and FYEKMQ (reference sequence). Losses at the gene ends were 2 bases for V and 8 bases for J; bases not matched to a gene: 9. Combining the CDR3 with reference TRBV13 and TRBJ2-1 gives the whole variable domain AAGVIQSPRHLIKEKRETATLKCYPIPRHDTVYWYQQGPGQDPQFLISFYEKMQSDKGSIPDRFSAQQFSDYHSELNMSSLELGDSALYFCASSLRGGSGDEQFFGPGTRLTVL.